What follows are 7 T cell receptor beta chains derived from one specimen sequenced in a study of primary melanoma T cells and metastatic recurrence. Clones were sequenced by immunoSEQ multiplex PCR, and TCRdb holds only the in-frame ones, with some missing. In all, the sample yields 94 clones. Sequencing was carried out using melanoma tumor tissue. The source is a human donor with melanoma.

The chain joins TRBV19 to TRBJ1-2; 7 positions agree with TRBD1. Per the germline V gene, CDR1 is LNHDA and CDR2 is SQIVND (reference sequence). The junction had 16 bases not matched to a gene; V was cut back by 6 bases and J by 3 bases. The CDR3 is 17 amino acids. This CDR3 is CASRSHPGGGQDYGYTF. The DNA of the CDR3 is TGTGCCAGTAGAAGCCACCCAGGGGGGGGGCAAGACTATGGCTACACCTTC.

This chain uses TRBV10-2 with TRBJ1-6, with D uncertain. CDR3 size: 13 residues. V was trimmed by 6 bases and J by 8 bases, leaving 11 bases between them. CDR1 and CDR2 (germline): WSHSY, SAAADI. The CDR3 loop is CASSEKYDSPLHF. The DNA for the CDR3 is TGCGCCAGCAGCGAGAAGTACGATTCACCCCTCCACTTT.

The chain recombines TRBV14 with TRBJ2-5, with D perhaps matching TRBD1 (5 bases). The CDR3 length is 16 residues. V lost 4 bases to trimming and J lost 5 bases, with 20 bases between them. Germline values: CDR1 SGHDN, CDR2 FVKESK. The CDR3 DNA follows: TGTGCCAGCAGCCGCCGGGCGAGGTCAGGGTGGGAGACCCAGTACTTC. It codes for CASSRRARSGWETQYF.

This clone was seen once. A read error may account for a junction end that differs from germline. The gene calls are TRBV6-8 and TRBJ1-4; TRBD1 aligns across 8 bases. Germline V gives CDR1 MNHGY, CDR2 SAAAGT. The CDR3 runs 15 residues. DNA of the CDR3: TGTGCCATCAGTGCATCAGGGGGCCGTAATGAAAAACTGTTTTTT. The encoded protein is CAISASGGRNEKLFF.

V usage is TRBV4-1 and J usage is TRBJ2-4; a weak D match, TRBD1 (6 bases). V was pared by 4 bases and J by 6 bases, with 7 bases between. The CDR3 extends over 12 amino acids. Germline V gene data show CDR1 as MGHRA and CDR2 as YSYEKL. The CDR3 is CASSPQGNIQYF. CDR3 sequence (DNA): TGCGCCAGCAGCCCACAGGGAAACATTCAGTACTTC.

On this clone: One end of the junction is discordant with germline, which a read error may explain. CDR3 sequence reads: CAISGTQGGGSNEQFF. The CDR3 DNA reads TGTGCCATCAGTGGAACGCAGGGTGGAGGGAGCAATGAGCAGTTCTTC. This rearrangement joins TRBV6-8 to TRBJ2-1; D is perhaps TRBD2 (6 bases). Germline CDR1 MNHGY, CDR2 SAAAGT. The CDR3 extends over 16 amino acids.

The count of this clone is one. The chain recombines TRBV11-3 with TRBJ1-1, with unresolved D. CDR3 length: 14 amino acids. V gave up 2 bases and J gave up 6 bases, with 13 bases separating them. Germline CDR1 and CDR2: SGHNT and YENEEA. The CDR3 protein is CASSLSTLYPEAFF. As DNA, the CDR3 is TGTGCCAGCAGCTTAAGTACCCTTTACCCTGAAGCTTTCTTT.